These T cell receptor beta chains were read from a single sample in a study of beta chain features in type 1 diabetes. TCRdb keeps only in-frame clones here, not all; method: immunoSEQ multiplex PCR. The repertoire includes about 400,000 clones, approximately 12% of them detected once, and more than 0.015% sits in the top ten. Sequencing was carried out using naive CD4+ T cells from blood. All receptors derive from a man between 18 and 29 years old in good health. CDR3s include the opening cysteine and the closing phenylalanine or tryptophan. The D gene is left open where the match is weak. Clone size, where shown, is once, few, many, or a class for clones that have expanded.

TRBV2	once	TRBJ1-1	-	TGTGCCAGCGGCAGAGGTCTGGGGATAGCGGACACTGAAGCTTTCTTT	CASGRGLGIADTEAFF
TRBV10-3	few	TRBJ2-3	-	TGTGCCATCAGGGGGACTAGCACAGATACGCAGTATTTT	CAIRGTSTDTQYF
TRBV28	few	TRBJ2-4	-	TGTGCCAGCAGCGTCTTTACTGCCAAAAACATTCAGTACTTC	CASSVFTAKNIQYF
TRBV9	few	TRBJ1-1	-	TGTGCCAGCAGCGTAGAGGGCAGGGGTAGAGGATTGTCATTT	CASSVEGRGRGLSF
TRBV2	few	TRBJ1-2	-	TGTGCCAGCAGTGAAGCTCCCAGCTATGGCTACACCTTC	CASSEAPSYGYTF
TRBV7-2	few	TRBJ2-2	TRBD2	TGTGCCAGCAGCTTATGGGCGGGGGTGAACACCGGGGAGCTGTTTTTT	CASSLWAGVNTGELFF
TRBV28	few	TRBJ2-3	-	TGTGCCAGCAGTTCCCCGACTCTTCCGCAGTATTTT	CASSSPTLPQYF
TRBV5-4	few	TRBJ1-5	TRBD1	TGTGCCAGCAGCCCACAGGGGCAACAGCCCCAGCATTTT	CASSPQGQQPQHF
TRBV25-1	-	TRBJ1-2	TRBD1	TGTGCCAGCAGCGGACAGGGGACAGGGGGCTTAAAGGATGGCTACACCTTC	CASSGQGTGGLKDGYTF
TRBV29-1	-	TRBJ2-5	TRBD1	TGCAGCGTTAGACCCGGGACAGGTTCCCAAGAGACCCAGTACTTC	CSVRPGTGSQETQYF
TRBV9	few	TRBJ2-7	-	TGTGCCAGCAGCGCCTCAGCGGGACAGGAGCCTTACGAGCAGTACTTC	CASSASAGQEPYEQYF
TRBV30	few	TRBJ1-5	-	TGTGCCTGGACCTCCGGGGGCAATCAGCCCCAGCATTTT	CAWTSGGNQPQHF
TRBV6-5	-	TRBJ2-7	-	TGTGCCAGCAGCCTTTCGGCAGGGCTGGGCGAGCAGTACTTC	CASSLSAGLGEQYF
TRBV9	-	TRBJ2-7	TRBD1	TGTGCCAGCAGCCCGGGACAGGGGGCCTACGAGCAGTACTTC	CASSPGQGAYEQYF
TRBV20-1	few	TRBJ1-2	-	TGCAGTGCTAGACGGGATGGCTACACCTTC	CSARRDGYTF
TRBV11-2	-	TRBJ2-4	-	TGTGCCAGCAGCTTAGTCCCCATAGCGGCCCTAGCCAAAAACATTCAGTACTTC	CASSLVPIAALAKNIQYF
TRBV28	few	TRBJ2-2	-	TGTGCCAGCAGTTTCCCCAGGGGTGACACCGGGGAGCTGTTTTTT	CASSFPRGDTGELFF
TRBV21-1	-	TRBJ2-1	-	TGTGCCAGCAGCAAAGATGACATCAATGAGCAGTTCTTC	CASSKDDINEQFF
TRBV28	-	TRBJ2-6	TRBD1	TGTGCCAGCAGTTCACAACAGGGGGCTGTGGGGGCCAACGTCCTGACTTTC	CASSSQQGAVGANVLTF
TRBV10-3	-	TRBJ2-7	-	TGTGCCATCGGGGGGAGTGGGCACGAGCAGTACTTC	CAIGGSGHEQYF
TRBV6-1	-	TRBJ2-5	-	TGTGCCAGCAGTGAAGTCAGGCTCCAGTACTTC	CASSEVRLQYF
TRBV7-8	-	TRBJ1-5	-	TGTGCCAGCAGCTCCTCGACTGTACCCCAGCATTTT	CASSSSTVPQHF
TRBV10-3	-	TRBJ1-1	TRBD1	TGTGCCATCAGTGAAGTCCAGGGGGCGTACACTGAAGCTTTCTTT	CAISEVQGAYTEAFF
TRBV5-1	few	TRBJ2-5	TRBD2	TGCGCCAGCAGCTTTAGCGGGATCTTACAAGAGACCCAGTACTTC	CASSFSGILQETQYF
TRBV4-3	-	TRBJ1-5	-	TGCGCCAGCAGCCAAGCGTTGGCTAATCAGCCCCAGCATTTT	CASSQALANQPQHF
TRBV30	few	TRBJ1-2	-	TGTGCCTGGAGTGAAGCAGGCTATGGCTACACCTTC	CAWSEAGYGYTF
TRBV27	few	TRBJ1-1	-	TGTGCCAGCAGATCCCCAACAGGGAACACTGAAGCTTTCTTT	CASRSPTGNTEAFF
TRBV7-9	few	TRBJ2-1	-	TGTGCCAGCAGCTTAGCCGGCGGCGCGGGCAATGAGCAGTTCTTC	CASSLAGGAGNEQFF
TRBV25-1	few	TRBJ1-6	-	TGTGCCAGCAGTGACCCTACTACACCCCTCCACTTT	CASSDPTTPLHF
TRBV7-9	-	TRBJ2-5	-	TGTGCCAGCAGCTTAGTTCTGGGTAGCGCAGAGACCCAGTACTTC	CASSLVLGSAETQYF
TRBV14	-	TRBJ2-5	-	TGTGCCAGCAGCCAAGAGTATAGAGAGACCCAGTACTTC	CASSQEYRETQYF
TRBV28	few	TRBJ2-6	-	TGTGCCAGCCGGTCCTCTGGGGCCAACGTCCTGACTTTC	CASRSSGANVLTF
TRBV18	few	TRBJ2-1	TRBD2	TGTGCCAGCTCACCGGGACTAGTGCCCAACAATGAGCAGTTCTTC	CASSPGLVPNNEQFF
TRBV5-1	few	TRBJ2-1	TRBD1	TGCGCCAGCCAACCCGGGACAGTTTACAATGAGCAGTTCTTC	CASQPGTVYNEQFF
TRBV7-8	-	TRBJ2-3	TRBD2	TGTGCCAGCAGCTCGCGCCGATTTGGGGGCGGGAGGGCCCCAGATACGCAGTATTTT	CASSSRRFGGGRAPDTQYF
TRBV7-9	-	TRBJ2-1	-	TGTGCCAGCAACACATTCTCGGGGAGAAGCTCCTACAATGAGCAGTTCTTC	CASNTFSGRSSYNEQFF
TRBV20-1	few	TRBJ2-7	-	TGCAGTGCTAGAGATGGCCAGGGCCAGTACTTC	CSARDGQGQYF
TRBV29-1	-	TRBJ2-1	-	TGCAGCGTCGACGGACTTTTTAACAATGAGCAGTTCTTC	CSVDGLFNNEQFF
TRBV6-6	few	TRBJ1-2	-	TGTGCCAGCAGTTACTCGCGGGGCTACACCTTC	CASSYSRGYTF
TRBV4-3	-	TRBJ2-3	-	TGCGCCAGCAGCCAAGCGGGCTGGGGGGACTCTAGCCCAGATACGCAGTATTTT	CASSQAGWGDSSPDTQYF
TRBV5-1	few	TRBJ1-1	TRBD1	TGCGCCAGCAGCGTAACAGGGGGGGGCACTGAAGCTTTCTTT	CASSVTGGGTEAFF
TRBV9	-	TRBJ2-3	TRBD2	TGTGCCAGCAGCGTAGGGGGGGGATCAGTAGATACGCAGTATTTT	CASSVGGGSVDTQYF
TRBV7-6	-	TRBJ2-7	-	TGTGCCAGCAGCTTAGCGGGGGCCACCTACGAGCAGTACTTC	CASSLAGATYEQYF
TRBV19	-	TRBJ2-1	TRBD2	TGTGCCAGTAACGCGGGAGGCAACCCCTCCTACAATGAGCAGTTCTTC	CASNAGGNPSYNEQFF
TRBV18	few	TRBJ2-1	-	TGTGCCAGCTCACCGGGAAGCGGAGGCTACAATGAGCAGTTCTTC	CASSPGSGGYNEQFF
TRBV9	few	TRBJ2-2	TRBD2	TGTGCCAGCAGCGTTAGCGGGGGCCGAAACACCGGGGAGCTGTTTTTT	CASSVSGGRNTGELFF
TRBV11-2	few	TRBJ2-5	-	TGTGCCAGCAGCTCCATGGCCCAAGAGACCCAGTACTTC	CASSSMAQETQYF
TRBV30	-	TRBJ1-2	TRBD1	TGTGCCTGGAAAGGACAGGGGGTAGGTGGCTACACCTTC	CAWKGQGVGGYTF
TRBV6-6	few	TRBJ2-3	TRBD2	TGTGCCAGCACCACCGGGCGGGGGGGCAGAGATACGCAGTATTTT	CASTTGRGGRDTQYF
TRBV18	few	TRBJ2-4	-	TGTGCCAGCTCACAGGCGGTAGCCGATGTCCTAGCCAAAAACATTCAGTACTTC	CASSQAVADVLAKNIQYF
TRBV28	few	TRBJ2-7	TRBD2	TGTGCCAGCACCTCTGTGGGGGAGGGCCTTCCGTACGAGCAGTACTTC	CASTSVGEGLPYEQYF
TRBV9	-	TRBJ2-1	TRBD2	TGTGCCAGCAGCGTAGGCGGACTAGCGGGTGAGCAGTTCTTC	CASSVGGLAGEQFF
TRBV7-2	few	TRBJ1-5	-	TGTGCCAGCAGCCTACGACAGGGCAATCAGCCCCAGCATTTT	CASSLRQGNQPQHF
TRBV6-5	few	TRBJ1-5	-	TGTGCCAGCAGAGCACCGGGACACAGCAATCAGCCCCAGCATTTT	CASRAPGHSNQPQHF
TRBV7-3	few	TRBJ1-6	-	TGTGCCAGCAGCGCAGGCCAGGGGTCATATTCACCCCTCCACTTT	CASSAGQGSYSPLHF
TRBV5-4	few	TRBJ2-5	TRBD2	TGTGCCAGCAGCTCGACTAGCGGGAAAGAGACCCAGTACTTC	CASSSTSGKETQYF
TRBV4-2	few	TRBJ2-7	TRBD1	TGTGCCAGCAGCCAAGACCAGGGGGACCATTACGAGCAGTACTTC	CASSQDQGDHYEQYF